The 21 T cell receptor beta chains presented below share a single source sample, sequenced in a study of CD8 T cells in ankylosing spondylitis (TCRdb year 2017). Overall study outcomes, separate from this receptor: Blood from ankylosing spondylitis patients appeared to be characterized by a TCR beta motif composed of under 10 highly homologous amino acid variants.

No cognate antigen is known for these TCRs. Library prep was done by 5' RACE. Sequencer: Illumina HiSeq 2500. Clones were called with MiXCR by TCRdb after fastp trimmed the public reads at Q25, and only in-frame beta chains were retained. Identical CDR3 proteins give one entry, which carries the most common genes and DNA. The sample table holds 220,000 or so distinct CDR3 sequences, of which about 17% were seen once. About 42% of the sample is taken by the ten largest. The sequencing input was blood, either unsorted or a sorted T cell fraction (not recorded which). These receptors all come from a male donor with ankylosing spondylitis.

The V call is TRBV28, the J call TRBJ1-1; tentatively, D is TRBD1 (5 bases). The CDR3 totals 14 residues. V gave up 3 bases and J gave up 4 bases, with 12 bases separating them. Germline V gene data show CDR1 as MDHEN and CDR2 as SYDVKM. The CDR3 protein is CASSFYLGGTEAFF. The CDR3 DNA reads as TGTGCCAGCAGTTTCTACCTGGGGGGCACTGAAGCTTTCTTT.

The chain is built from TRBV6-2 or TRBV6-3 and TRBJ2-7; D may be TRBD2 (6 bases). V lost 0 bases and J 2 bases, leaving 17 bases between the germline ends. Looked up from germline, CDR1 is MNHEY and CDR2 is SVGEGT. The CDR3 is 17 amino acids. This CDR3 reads CASSYSSTGDFTYEQYF. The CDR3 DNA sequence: TGTGCCAGCAGTTACTCGAGTACCGGGGACTTTACCTACGAGCAGTACTTC.

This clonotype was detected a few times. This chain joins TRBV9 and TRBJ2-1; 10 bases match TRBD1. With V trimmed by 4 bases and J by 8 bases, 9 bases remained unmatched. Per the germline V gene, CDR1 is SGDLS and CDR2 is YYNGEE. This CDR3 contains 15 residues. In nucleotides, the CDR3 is TGTGCCAGCAGCCCGGACAGGGGGGACTGGCATGAGCAGTTCTTC. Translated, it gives CASSPDRGDWHEQFF.

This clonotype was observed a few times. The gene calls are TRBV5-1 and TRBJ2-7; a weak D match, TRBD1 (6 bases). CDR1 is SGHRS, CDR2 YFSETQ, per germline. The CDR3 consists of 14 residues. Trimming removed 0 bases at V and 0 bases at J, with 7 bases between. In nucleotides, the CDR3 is TGCGCCAGCAGCTTGGAGGACAGCTCCTACGAGCAGTACTTC. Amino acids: CASSLEDSSYEQYF. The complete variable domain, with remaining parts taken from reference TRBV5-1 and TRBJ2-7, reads KAGVTQTPRYLIKTRGQQVTLSCSPISGHRSVSWYQQTPGQGLQFLFEYFSETQRNKGNFPGRFSGRQFSNSRSEMNVSTLELGDSALYLCASSLEDSSYEQYFGPGTRLTVT.

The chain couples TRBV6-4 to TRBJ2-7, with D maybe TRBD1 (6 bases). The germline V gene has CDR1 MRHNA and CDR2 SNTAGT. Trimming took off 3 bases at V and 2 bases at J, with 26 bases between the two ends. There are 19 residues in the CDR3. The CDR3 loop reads CASSDSVTFGTLGTYEQYF. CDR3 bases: TGTGCCAGCAGTGATTCGGTTACGTTTGGGACACTGGGTACCTACGAGCAGTACTTC.

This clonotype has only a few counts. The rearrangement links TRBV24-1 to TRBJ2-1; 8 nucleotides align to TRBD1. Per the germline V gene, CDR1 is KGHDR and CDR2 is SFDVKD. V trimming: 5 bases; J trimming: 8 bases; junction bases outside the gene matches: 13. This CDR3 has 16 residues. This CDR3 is CATSATTGQDIDEQFF. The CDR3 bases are TGTGCCACCAGTGCAACCACGGGACAGGACATTGATGAGCAGTTCTTC.

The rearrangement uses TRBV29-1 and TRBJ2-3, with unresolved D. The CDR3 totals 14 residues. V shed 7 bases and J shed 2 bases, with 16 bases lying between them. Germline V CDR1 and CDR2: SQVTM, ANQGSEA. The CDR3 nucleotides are TGCAGCGGAGGTGAAGCATGGGACACAGATACGCAGTATTTT. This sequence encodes CSGGEAWDTDTQYF.

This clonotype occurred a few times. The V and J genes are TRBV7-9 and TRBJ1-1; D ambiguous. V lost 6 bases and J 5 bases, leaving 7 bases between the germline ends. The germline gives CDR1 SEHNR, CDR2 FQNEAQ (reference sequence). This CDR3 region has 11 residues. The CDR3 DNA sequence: TGTGCCAGCAGAGCCCTTACTGAAGCTTTCTTT. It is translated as CASRALTEAFF.

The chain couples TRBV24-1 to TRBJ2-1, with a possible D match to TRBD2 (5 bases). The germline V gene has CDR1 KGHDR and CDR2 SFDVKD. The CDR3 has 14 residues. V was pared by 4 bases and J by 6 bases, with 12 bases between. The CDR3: CATSDRGRGNEQFF. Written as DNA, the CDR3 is TGTGCCACCAGTGACCGAGGCCGGGGCAATGAGCAGTTCTTC.

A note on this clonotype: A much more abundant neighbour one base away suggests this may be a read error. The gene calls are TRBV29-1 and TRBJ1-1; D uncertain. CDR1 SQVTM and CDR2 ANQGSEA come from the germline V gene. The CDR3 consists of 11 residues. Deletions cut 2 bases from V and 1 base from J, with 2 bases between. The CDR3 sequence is CSVEPNTEAFF. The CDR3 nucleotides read TGCAGCGTTGAACCGAACACTGAAGCTTTCTTT.

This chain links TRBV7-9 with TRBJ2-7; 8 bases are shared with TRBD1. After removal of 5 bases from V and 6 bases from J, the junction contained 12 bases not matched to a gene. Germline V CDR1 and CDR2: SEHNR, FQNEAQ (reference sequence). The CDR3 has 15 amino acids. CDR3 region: CASSLATGDGVEQYF. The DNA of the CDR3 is TGTGCCAGCAGCCTTGCGACAGGGGACGGGGTCGAGCAGTACTTC.

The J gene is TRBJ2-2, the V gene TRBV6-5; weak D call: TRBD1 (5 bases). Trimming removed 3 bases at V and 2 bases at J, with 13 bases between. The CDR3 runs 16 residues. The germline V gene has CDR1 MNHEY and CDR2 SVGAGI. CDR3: CASSYSQVTNTGELFF. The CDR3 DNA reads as TGTGCCAGCAGTTATTCACAGGTGACAAACACCGGGGAGCTGTTTTTT.

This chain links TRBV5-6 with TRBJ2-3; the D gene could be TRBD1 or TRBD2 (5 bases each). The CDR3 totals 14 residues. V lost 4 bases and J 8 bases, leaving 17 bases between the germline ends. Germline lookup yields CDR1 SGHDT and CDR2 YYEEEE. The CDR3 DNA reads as TGTGCCAGCAGCGCCCGGGACCCAAGTACTACGCAGTATTTT. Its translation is CASSARDPSTTQYF.

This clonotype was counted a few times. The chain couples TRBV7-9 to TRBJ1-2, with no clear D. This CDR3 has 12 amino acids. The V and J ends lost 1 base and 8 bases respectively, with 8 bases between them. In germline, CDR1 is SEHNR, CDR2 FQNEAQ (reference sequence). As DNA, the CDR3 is TGTGCCAGCAGCTTAGAAGGTCAGGGCTACACCTTC. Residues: CASSLEGQGYTF.

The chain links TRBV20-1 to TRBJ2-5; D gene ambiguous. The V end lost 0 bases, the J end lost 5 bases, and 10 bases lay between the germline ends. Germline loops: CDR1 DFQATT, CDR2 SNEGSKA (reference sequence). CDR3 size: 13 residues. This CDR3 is CSARDPNEETQYF. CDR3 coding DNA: TGCAGTGCTAGAGATCCGAACGAGGAGACCCAGTACTTC.

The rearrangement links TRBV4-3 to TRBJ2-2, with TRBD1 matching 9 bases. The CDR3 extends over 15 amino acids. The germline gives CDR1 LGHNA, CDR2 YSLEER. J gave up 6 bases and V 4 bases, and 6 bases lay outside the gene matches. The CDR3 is CASSRLTGGPGELFF. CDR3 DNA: TGCGCCAGCAGCCGCCTTACAGGGGGCCCCGGGGAGCTGTTTTTT.

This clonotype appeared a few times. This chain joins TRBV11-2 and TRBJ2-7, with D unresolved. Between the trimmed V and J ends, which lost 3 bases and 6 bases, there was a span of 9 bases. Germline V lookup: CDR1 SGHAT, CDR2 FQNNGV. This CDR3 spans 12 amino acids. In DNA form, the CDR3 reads TGTGCCAGCAGCTTCCTCCGGCCCGAGCAGTACTTC. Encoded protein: CASSFLRPEQYF.

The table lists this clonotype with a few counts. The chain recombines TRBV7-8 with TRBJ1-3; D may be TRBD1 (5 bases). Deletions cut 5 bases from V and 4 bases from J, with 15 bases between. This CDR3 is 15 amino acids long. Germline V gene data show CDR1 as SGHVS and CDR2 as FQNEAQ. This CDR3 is CASSPIPGWGNTIYF. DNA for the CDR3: TGTGCCAGCAGCCCAATCCCAGGGTGGGGAAACACCATATATTTT.

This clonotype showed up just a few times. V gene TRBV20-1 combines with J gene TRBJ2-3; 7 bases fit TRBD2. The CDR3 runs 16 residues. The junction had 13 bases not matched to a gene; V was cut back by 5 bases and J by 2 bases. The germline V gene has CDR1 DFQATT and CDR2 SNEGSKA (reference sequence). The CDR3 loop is CSAPAPGTTYTDTQYF. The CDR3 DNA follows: TGCAGTGCTCCCGCCCCCGGGACTACCTACACAGATACGCAGTATTTT.

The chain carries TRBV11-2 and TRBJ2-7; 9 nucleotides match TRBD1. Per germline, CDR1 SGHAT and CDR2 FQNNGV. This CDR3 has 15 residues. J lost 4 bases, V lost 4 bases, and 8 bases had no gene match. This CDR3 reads CASSSGTGSVYEQYF. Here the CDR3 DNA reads TGTGCCAGCAGCTCGGGGACAGGGAGTGTGTACGAGCAGTACTTC.

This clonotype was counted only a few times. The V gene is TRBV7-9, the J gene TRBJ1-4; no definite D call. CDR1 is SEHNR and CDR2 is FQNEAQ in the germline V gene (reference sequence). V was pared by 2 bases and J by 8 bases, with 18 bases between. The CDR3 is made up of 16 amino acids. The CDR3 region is CASSLNVEGSGEKLFF. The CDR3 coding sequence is TGTGCCAGCAGCTTAAATGTTGAGGGTTCGGGGGAAAAACTGTTTTTT.